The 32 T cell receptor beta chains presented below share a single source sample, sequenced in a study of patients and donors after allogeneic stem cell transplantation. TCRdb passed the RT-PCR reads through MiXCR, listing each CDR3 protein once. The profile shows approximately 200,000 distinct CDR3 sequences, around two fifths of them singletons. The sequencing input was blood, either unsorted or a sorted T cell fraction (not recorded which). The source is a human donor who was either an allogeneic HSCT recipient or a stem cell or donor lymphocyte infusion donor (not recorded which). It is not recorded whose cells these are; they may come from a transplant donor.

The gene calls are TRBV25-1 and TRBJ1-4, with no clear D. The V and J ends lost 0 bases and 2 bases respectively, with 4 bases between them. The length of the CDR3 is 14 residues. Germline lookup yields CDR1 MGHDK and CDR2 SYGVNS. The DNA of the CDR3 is TGTGCCAGCAGTGAATACTTGACTAATGAAAAACTGTTTTTT. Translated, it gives CASSEYLTNEKLFF.

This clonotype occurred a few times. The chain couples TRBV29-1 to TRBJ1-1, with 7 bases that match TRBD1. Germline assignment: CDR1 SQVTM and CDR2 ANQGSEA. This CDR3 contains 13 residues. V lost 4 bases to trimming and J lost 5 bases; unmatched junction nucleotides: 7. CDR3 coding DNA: TGCAGCGTTGGGCGACAGGGTCGGACTGAAGCTTTCTTT. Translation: CSVGRQGRTEAFF.

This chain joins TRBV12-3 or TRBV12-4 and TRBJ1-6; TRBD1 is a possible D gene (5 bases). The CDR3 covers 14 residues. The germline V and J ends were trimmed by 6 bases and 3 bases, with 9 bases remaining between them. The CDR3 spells CASSSGYYNSPLHF. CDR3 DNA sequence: TGTGCCAGCAGCTCAGGGTACTATAATTCACCCCTCCACTTT.

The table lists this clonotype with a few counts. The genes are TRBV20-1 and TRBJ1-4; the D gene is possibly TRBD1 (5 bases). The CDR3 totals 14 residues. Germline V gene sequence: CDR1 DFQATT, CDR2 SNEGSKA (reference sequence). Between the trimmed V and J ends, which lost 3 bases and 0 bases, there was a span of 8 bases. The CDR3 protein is CSARQGTTNEKLFF. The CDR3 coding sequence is TGCAGTGCTAGGCAGGGAACAACTAATGAAAAACTGTTTTTT.

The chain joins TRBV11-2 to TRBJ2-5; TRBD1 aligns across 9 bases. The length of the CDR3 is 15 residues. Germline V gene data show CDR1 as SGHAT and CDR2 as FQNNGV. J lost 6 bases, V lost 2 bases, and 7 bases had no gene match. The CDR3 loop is CASSLPDRGLKTQYF. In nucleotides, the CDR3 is TGTGCCAGCAGCTTACCCGACAGGGGGTTAAAGACCCAGTACTTC.

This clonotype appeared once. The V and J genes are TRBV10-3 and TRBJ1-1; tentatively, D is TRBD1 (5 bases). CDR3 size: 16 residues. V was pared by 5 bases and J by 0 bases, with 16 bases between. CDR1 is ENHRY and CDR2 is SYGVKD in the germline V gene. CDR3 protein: CAISPTRQILNTEAFF. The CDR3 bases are TGTGCCATCAGTCCGACTCGACAGATATTGAACACTGAAGCTTTCTTT.

This chain's CDR3 is CASRQGSDSVLTF. Written as DNA, the CDR3 is TGCGCCAGCAGACAGGGTTCTGACTCCGTCCTGACTTTC. The chain links TRBV5-1 to TRBJ2-6, with D perhaps matching TRBD1 (6 bases). CDR1 SGHRS and CDR2 YFSETQ come from the germline V gene. This CDR3 contains 13 residues. Trimming cost V 5 bases and J 12 bases, with 15 bases left between them.

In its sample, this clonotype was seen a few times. CDR3 amino acids: CAISLSGGIVDTQYF. The CDR3 DNA reads as TGTGCCATCAGCCTTAGCGGGGGGATAGTGGATACGCAGTATTTT. This chain links TRBV10-3 with TRBJ2-3, with 10 positions matching TRBD2. Trimming took 6 bases from V and 6 from J; bases not matched to a gene: 9. CDR1 is ENHRY and CDR2 is SYGVKD in the germline V gene. The CDR3 consists of 15 residues.

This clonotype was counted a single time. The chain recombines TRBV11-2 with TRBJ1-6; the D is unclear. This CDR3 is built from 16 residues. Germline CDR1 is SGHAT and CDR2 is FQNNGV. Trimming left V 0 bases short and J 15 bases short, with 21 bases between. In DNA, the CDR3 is TGTGCCAGCAGCTTAGATGGCAGGACGAGGTTTCGGGTCCTCCACTTT. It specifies CASSLDGRTRFRVLHF.

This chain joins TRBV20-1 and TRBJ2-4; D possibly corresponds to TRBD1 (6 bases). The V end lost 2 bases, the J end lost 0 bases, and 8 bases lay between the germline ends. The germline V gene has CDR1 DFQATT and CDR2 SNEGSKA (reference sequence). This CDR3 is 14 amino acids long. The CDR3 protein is CSARKTGAKNIQYF. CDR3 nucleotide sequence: TGCAGTGCTAGAAAGACAGGAGCCAAAAACATTCAGTACTTC.

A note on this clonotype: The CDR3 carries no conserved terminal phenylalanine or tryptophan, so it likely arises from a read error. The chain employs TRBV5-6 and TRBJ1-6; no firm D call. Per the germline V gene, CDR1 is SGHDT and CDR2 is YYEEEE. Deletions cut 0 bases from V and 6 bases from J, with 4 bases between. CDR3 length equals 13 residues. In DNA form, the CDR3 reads TGTGCCAGCAGCTTGGGGACTAATTCACCCCTCCACCTT. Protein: CASSLGTNSPLHL.

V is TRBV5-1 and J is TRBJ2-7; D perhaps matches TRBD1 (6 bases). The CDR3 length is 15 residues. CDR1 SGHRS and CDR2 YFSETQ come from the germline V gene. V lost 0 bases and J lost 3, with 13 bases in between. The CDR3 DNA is TGCGCCAGCAGCTTGGTGGCAGGGGCCTACTACGAGCAGTACTTC. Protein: CASSLVAGAYYEQYF.

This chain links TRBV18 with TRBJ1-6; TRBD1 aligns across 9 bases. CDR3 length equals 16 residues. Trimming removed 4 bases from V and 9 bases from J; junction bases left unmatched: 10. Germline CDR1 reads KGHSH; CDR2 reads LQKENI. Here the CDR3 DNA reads TGTGCCAGCTCACGAGGGCCGGGACAGGGTTTTTCACCCCTCCACTTT. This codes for CASSRGPGQGFSPLHF.

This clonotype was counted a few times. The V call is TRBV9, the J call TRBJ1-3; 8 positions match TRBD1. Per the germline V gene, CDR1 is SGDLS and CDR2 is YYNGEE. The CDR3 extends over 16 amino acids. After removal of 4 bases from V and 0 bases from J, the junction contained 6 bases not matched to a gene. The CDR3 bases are TGTGCCAGCAGCACCCGACAGGGGACCTCTGGAAACACCATATATTTT. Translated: CASSTRQGTSGNTIYF.

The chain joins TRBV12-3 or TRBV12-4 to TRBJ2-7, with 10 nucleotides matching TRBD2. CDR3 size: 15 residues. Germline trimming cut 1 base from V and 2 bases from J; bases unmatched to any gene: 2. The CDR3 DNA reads TGTGCCAGCAGTTTAGTAGCGGGGGGAACCTACGAGCAGTACTTC. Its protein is CASSLVAGGTYEQYF.

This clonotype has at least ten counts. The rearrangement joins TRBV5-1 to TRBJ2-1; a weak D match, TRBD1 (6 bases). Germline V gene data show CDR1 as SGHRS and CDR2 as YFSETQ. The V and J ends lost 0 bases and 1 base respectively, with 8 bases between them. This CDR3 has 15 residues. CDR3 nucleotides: TGCGCCAGCAGCTTGGGCCAGGGGTCCTACAATGAGCAGTTCTTC. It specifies CASSLGQGSYNEQFF.

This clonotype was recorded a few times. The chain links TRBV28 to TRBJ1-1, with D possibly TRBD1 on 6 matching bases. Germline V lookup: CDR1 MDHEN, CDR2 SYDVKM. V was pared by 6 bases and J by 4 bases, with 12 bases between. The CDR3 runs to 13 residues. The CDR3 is CASRRQEPTEAFF. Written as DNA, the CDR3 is TGTGCCAGCAGAAGACAGGAACCCACTGAAGCTTTCTTT.

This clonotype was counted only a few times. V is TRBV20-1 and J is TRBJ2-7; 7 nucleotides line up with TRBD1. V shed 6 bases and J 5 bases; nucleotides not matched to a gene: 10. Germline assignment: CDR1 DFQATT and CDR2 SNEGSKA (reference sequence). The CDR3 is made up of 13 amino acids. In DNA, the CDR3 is TGCAGTGCATTGACAGGGTCAGGGCACGAGCAGTACTTC. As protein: CSALTGSGHEQYF.

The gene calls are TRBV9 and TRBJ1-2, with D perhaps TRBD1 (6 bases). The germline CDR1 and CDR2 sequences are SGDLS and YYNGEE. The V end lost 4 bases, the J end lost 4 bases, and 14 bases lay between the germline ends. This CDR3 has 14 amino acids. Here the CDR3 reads CASSTRQDFYGYTF. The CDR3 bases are TGTGCCAGCAGCACTAGACAGGACTTCTATGGCTACACCTTC.

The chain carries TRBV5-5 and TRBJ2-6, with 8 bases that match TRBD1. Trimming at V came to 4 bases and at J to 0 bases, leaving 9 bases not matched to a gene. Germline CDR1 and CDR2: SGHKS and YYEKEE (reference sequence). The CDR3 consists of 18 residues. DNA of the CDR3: TGTGCCAGCAGCCCAGGACAGGGTGTTTTCTCTGGGGCCAACGTCCTGACTTTC. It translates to CASSPGQGVFSGANVLTF.

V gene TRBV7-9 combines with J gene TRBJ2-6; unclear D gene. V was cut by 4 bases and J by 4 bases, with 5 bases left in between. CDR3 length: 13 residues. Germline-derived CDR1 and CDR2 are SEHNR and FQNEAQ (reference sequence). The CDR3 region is CASSSPGANVLTF. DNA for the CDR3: TGTGCCAGCAGCTCGCCCGGGGCCAACGTCCTGACTTTC.

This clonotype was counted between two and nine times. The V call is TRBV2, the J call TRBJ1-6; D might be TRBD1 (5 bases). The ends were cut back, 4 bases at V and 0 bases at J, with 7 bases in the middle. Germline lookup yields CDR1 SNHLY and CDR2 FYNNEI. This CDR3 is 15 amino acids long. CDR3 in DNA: TGTGCCAGCAGTGGGGGACGCTCCTATAATTCACCCCTCCACTTT. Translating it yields CASSGGRSYNSPLHF. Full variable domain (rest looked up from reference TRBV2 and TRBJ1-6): EPEVTQTPSHQVTQMGQEVILRCVPISNHLYFYWYRQILGQKVEFLVSFYNNEISEKSEIFDDQFSVERPDGSNFTLKIRSTKLEDSAMYFCASSGGRSYNSPLHFGNGTRLTVT.

CDR3 DNA sequence: TGTGCCAGCAGCCAAGCTGCCGGAGTTTCTGGAAACACCATATATTTT. Amino acid sequence: CASSQAAGVSGNTIYF. The V call is TRBV4-2, the J call TRBJ1-3; no firm D call. Trimming pared 1 base from V and 1 base from J, leaving 11 bases between. CDR1 is LGHNA and CDR2 is YNFKEQ in the germline V gene. CDR3 length: 16 residues.

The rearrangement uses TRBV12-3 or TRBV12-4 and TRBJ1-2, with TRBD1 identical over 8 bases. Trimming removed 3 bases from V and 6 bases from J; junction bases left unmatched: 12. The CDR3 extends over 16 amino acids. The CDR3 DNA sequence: TGTGCCAGCAGTTTTACCCCAGGGGGCCACTGGGATGGCTACACCTTC. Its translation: CASSFTPGGHWDGYTF.

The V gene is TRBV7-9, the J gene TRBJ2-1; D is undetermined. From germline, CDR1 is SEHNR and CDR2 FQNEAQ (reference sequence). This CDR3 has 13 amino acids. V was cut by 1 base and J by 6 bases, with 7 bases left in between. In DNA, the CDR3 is TGTGCCAGCAGCTTAGACTTGACCAATGAGCAGTTCTTC. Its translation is CASSLDLTNEQFF.

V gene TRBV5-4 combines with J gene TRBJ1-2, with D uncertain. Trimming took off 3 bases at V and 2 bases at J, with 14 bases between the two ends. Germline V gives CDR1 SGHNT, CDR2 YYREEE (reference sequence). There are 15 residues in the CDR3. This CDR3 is CASSSQIDVNYGYTF. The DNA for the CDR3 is TGTGCCAGCAGCTCCCAGATTGATGTAAACTATGGCTACACCTTC.

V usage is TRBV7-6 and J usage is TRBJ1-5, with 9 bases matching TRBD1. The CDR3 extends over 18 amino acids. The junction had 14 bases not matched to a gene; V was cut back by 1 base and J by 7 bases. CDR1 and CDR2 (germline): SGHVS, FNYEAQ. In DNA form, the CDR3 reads TGTGCCAGCAGCTTAGAAGCCGCGCGGACAGGGGTCAACCAGCCCCAGCATTTT. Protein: CASSLEAARTGVNQPQHF.

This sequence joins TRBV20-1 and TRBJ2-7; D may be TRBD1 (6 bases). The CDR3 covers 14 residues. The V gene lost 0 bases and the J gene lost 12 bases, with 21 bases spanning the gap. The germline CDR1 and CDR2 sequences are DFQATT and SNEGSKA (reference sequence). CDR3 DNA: TGCAGTGCTAGAGATTTCAGTGAGAGGGCACAGGGGTACTTC. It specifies CSARDFSERAQGYF.

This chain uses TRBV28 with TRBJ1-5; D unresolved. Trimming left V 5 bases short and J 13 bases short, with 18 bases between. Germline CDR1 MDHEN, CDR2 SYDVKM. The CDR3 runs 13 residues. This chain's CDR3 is CASSALRELGQHF. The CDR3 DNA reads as TGTGCCAGCAGTGCCCTCCGGGAGTTAGGGCAGCATTTT.

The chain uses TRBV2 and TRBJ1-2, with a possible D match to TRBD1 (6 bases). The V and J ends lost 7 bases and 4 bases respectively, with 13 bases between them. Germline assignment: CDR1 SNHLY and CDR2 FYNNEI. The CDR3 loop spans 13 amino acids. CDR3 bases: TGTGCCAGCACGATGGGGGGCCCCTATGGCTACACCTTC. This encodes CASTMGGPYGYTF.

CDR3 region: CASSDGRGGEKLFF. The DNA of the CDR3 is TGTGCCAGCAGTGATGGCCGGGGAGGAGAAAAACTGTTTTTT. The chain joins TRBV6-1 to TRBJ1-4; D not certain. Trimming took 3 bases from V and 8 from J, leaving 13 bases between them. The CDR3 contains 14 residues. Per the germline V gene, CDR1 is MNHNS and CDR2 is SASEGT.

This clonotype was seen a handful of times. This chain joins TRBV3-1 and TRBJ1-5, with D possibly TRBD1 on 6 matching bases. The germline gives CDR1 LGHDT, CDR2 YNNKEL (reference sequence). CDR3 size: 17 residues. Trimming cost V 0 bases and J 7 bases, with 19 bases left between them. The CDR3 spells CASSQEVGGILGQPQHF. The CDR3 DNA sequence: TGTGCCAGCAGCCAAGAAGTTGGGGGCATTTTAGGCCAGCCCCAGCATTTT.